The entry below gives a single T cell receptor beta chain sequence along with its context. The antigen is undetermined. This entry comes from a study of shared clonotypes between healthy human individuals. Study observations and caveats: Clonotype sharing among the donors was expected to vary with sequencing depth.

The repertoire was sequenced with immunoSEQ multiplex PCR; TCRdb's copy has only in-frame clones and lacks some. The data show some 2.3 million clones, with approximately 93% seen just once and 0.35% to 0.5% held by the top ten. With V trimmed by 5 bases and J by 2 bases, 7 bases remained unmatched. This CDR3 contains 15 residues. CDR1 is SEHNR, CDR2 FQNEAQ, per germline (reference sequence). This sequence originates from a man aged 18 to 35 in good health. Some clones in this sample may be carry-over from other donors' samples. The genes are TRBV7-9 and TRBJ2-5; TRBD2 matches at 8 bases. Material: naive CD4+ T cells from PBMCs. Subset defined: CD45RA+ positively selected. CDR3 residues: CASSRGRPYQETQYF. The CDR3 nucleotides read TGTGCCAGCAGCCGCGGGAGGCCCTATCAAGAGACCCAGTACTTC.